This TCR beta chain appears in the sequencing data of a study of metastatic and nonmetastatic thyroid tumors. Across the study: Repertoires from blood and tumor or nodule tissue of malignant and benign thyroid patients were compared.

Per germline, CDR1 SGDLS and CDR2 YYNGEE. Trimming took off 0 bases at V and 0 bases at J, with 6 bases between the two ends. CDR3 length equals 15 residues. Patients had received no treatment of any kind before thyroid surgery. The authors' processing: The distant-metastasis classifier for papillary thyroid cancer was built from CDR3 differences across clinicopathological groups. TCRdb redid the clone calls on the PCR reads using MiXCR. These V and J calls are TCRdb output, not the study's own analysis. The repertoire includes about 33,000 clones, over 15% of them detected once, and roughly 12% sits in the top ten.

The sequence was obtained from a male donor with papillary thyroid cancer or a benign thyroid nodule (not recorded which). Some clones in this sample may be carry-over from other donors' samples. The chain recombines TRBV9 with TRBJ2-2; D is possibly TRBD2 (6 bases). Sample: blood. The CDR3 protein is CASSVAGANTGELFF. The CDR3 DNA follows: TGTGCCAGCAGCGTAGCGGGAGCGAACACCGGGGAGCTGTTTTTT.